The 14 T cell receptor beta chains presented below share a single source sample, sequenced in a study of T cell responses to AZD1222 COVID-19 vaccine. TCRdb's copy holds only in-frame clones and misses some; the assay was immunoSEQ multiplex PCR. The table has some 120,000 clones, around 90% seen once; the top ten hold approximately 5.9%. Here the sequenced sample was peripheral blood, taken on day 0 of AZD1222 vaccination. These receptors were taken from an adult in good health.

The CDR3 sequence: CASSPTSGYNEQFF. The DNA for the CDR3 is TGTGCCAGCAGCCCAACTAGCGGGTACAATGAGCAGTTCTTC. The J gene is TRBJ2-1, the V gene TRBV7-3; 9 nucleotides agree with TRBD2. The trim removed 5 bases at V and 4 bases at J, leaving 3 bases unmatched. Germline values: CDR1 SGHTA, CDR2 FQGTGA. This CDR3 spans 14 amino acids.

The V call is TRBV20-1, the J call TRBJ1-6, with 7 bases aligning to TRBD1. The CDR3 is made up of 11 amino acids. Germline trimming cut 6 bases from V and 11 bases from J; bases unmatched to any gene: 4. The germline V gene has CDR1 DFQATT and CDR2 SNEGSKA (reference sequence). The CDR3 DNA sequence: TGCAGTGCGACAGGGTTGGCACCCCTCCACTTT. The encoded protein is CSATGLAPLHF.

CDR3 residues: CASTVDSGANVLTF. DNA of the CDR3: TGTGCCAGCACCGTGGACTCTGGGGCCAACGTCCTGACTTTC. The V call is TRBV9, the J call TRBJ2-6; D is undetermined. The CDR3 length is 14 residues. The germline CDR1 and CDR2 sequences are SGDLS and YYNGEE. V gave up 6 bases and J gave up 0 bases, with 7 bases separating them.

This clone was counted once. The V gene is TRBV27, the J gene TRBJ1-5; tentatively, D is TRBD1 (5 bases). V lost 6 bases and J 0 bases, leaving 24 bases between the germline ends. Germline assignment: CDR1 MNHEY and CDR2 SMNVEV (reference sequence). There are 19 residues in the CDR3. Written as DNA, the CDR3 is TGTGCCAGCAGGACTAGGGGATCCTCCCGTCGTAATAGCAATCAGCCCCAGCATTTT. Translated, it gives CASRTRGSSRRNSNQPQHF.

The chain carries TRBV6-4 and TRBJ2-5; D is unresolved. Germline V gives CDR1 MRHNA, CDR2 SNTAGT. V was pared by 4 bases and J by 3 bases, with 9 bases between. The CDR3 covers 13 residues. CDR3 sequence reads: CASSVGPKETQYF. CDR3 coding DNA: TGTGCCAGCAGTGTAGGCCCGAAAGAGACCCAGTACTTC.

As for this clone: The sample has other DNA sequences that encode this CDR3 too. The V and J genes are TRBV19 and TRBJ2-1, with 7 nucleotides matching TRBD1. The CDR3 is 14 residues long. The trim removed 7 bases at V and 0 bases at J, leaving 3 bases unmatched. CDR1 and CDR2 from the germline V gene are LNHDA and SQIVND (reference sequence). The CDR3 loop is CASTRDSSYNEQFF. CDR3 bases: TGTGCCAGTACCCGGGACAGCTCCTACAATGAGCAGTTCTTC.

V is TRBV7-9 and J is TRBJ2-1; D gene unclear. The CDR3 runs 10 residues. V lost 3 bases, J lost 6 bases, and 0 bases lay in between. The germline V gene has CDR1 SEHNR and CDR2 FQNEAQ (reference sequence). Written as DNA, the CDR3 is TGTGCCAGCAGCTTCAATGAGCAGTTCTTC. It encodes CASSFNEQFF. The variable domain in full, completed from reference TRBV7-9 and TRBJ2-1, reads DTGVSQNPRHKITKRGQNVTFRCDPISEHNRLYWYRQTLGQGPEFLTYFQNEAQLEKSRLLSDRFSAERPKGSFSTLEIQRTEQGDSAMYLCASSFNEQFFGPGTRLTVL.

CDR3 protein: CASSPPPGVRKYF. In DNA, the CDR3 is TGTGCCAGTAGTCCCCCCCCCGGGGTGAGAAAGTATTTT. The V call is TRBV19, the J call TRBJ1-3; D is ambiguous. The CDR3 is 13 residues long. The germline V gene encodes CDR1 LNHDA and CDR2 SQIVND (reference sequence). V was pared by 5 bases and J by 16 bases, with 21 bases between.

The chain combines TRBV5-8 with TRBJ2-7; D possibly uses TRBD1 or TRBD2 (5 bases each). The V and J ends lost 3 bases and 0 bases respectively, with 16 bases between them. CDR3 size: 16 residues. Per germline, CDR1 SGHTS and CDR2 YDEGEE. CDR3 sequence: CASSSIPPGSSYEQYF. The DNA for the CDR3 is TGTGCCAGCAGCTCAATACCCCCAGGGAGCTCCTACGAGCAGTACTTC.

The CDR3 DNA follows: TGTGCCAGCGGACAGATCTATGGCTACACCTTC. This sequence encodes CASGQIYGYTF. This chain links TRBV27 with TRBJ1-2; D is perhaps TRBD1 (6 bases). Germline lookup yields CDR1 MNHEY and CDR2 SMNVEV (reference sequence). Trimming stripped 8 bases from V and 4 bases from J, with 8 bases between. CDR3 length: 11 residues.

This chain uses TRBV11-3 with TRBJ2-1; D remains unclear. V was shortened by 0 bases and J by 9 bases, with 12 bases between the two germline ends. The CDR3 sequence is 14 residues long. CDR1 is SGHNT, CDR2 YENEEA, per germline. The CDR3: CASSLDSKGSEQFF. The CDR3 DNA sequence: TGTGCCAGCAGCTTAGACTCTAAGGGTAGTGAGCAGTTCTTC.

The genes are TRBV7-8 and TRBJ1-1; D gene ambiguous. The germline V and J ends were trimmed by 4 bases and 4 bases, with 19 bases remaining between them. The length of the CDR3 is 16 residues. Per the germline V gene, CDR1 is SGHVS and CDR2 is FQNEAQ. This chain's CDR3 is CASSSKVRAPGTEAFF. The CDR3, as DNA: TGTGCCAGCAGCTCTAAAGTAAGGGCGCCGGGCACTGAAGCTTTCTTT.

CDR3 in amino acids: CASERQGNTEAFF. CDR3 in DNA: TGTGCCAGCGAACGACAGGGGAACACTGAAGCTTTCTTT. The chain carries TRBV12-3 or TRBV12-4 and TRBJ1-1, with 7 bases fitting TRBD1. The CDR3 is made up of 13 amino acids. Trimming cost V 8 bases and J 1 base; bases outside gene matches: 4.

The chain carries TRBV27 and TRBJ1-6; 8 bases fit TRBD1. Germline CDR1 is MNHEY and CDR2 is SMNVEV (reference sequence). The CDR3 is 14 amino acids. V shed 1 base, J shed 7 bases, and the junction held 0 bases outside the gene matches. The CDR3 region is CASSLWTGNSPLHF. The CDR3 DNA sequence: TGTGCCAGCAGTTTATGGACAGGGAATTCACCCCTCCACTTT.